This entry lists 18 T cell receptor beta chains sequenced from one sample in a study of T cells in localized non-small cell lung cancer. This table comes from immunoSEQ multiplex PCR, and its TCRdb copy is limited to in-frame clones, with some not included. The sample lists tens of thousands of clones, roughly 80% seen once, with roughly a fifth in the top ten. The source was PBMCs, collected before any cancer treatment. Every receptor here comes from a man between 40 and 75 years old with stage II squamous cell lung carcinoma.

With respect to this clone: Other nucleotide sequences from this sample produce the same CDR3. V is TRBV30 and J is TRBJ1-2, with D unresolved. The V end was cut by 3 bases, the J end by 7 bases, with 6 bases between. CDR1 is GTSNPN and CDR2 is SVGIG in the germline V gene (reference sequence). The CDR3 consists of 10 residues. CDR3 loop: CAWRRGGYTF. The CDR3 bases are TGTGCCTGGAGAAGAGGTGGCTACACCTTC.

The chain recombines TRBV7-6 with TRBJ2-1; 11 bases match TRBD1. The CDR3 has 15 residues. Looked up from germline, CDR1 is SGHVS and CDR2 is FNYEAQ. J gave up 12 bases and V 10 bases, and 17 bases lay outside the gene matches. The CDR3 DNA sequence: TGTGCCACGAGGGGACAGGGGGTAAGGTGGGGACGGCAGTTCTTC. As protein: CATRGQGVRWGRQFF.

The V gene is TRBV4-2, the J gene TRBJ1-1; D call uncertain. The CDR3 is made up of 17 amino acids. CDR1 and CDR2 (germline): LGHNA, YNFKEQ. The V gene lost 3 bases and the J gene lost 5 bases, with 22 bases spanning the gap. Here the CDR3 DNA reads TGTGCCAGCAGCCATCACCCGGAAAGCGCGGGGTTTACTGAAGCTTTCTTT. Translated, it gives CASSHHPESAGFTEAFF.

This clone has a handful of counts. The V and J genes are TRBV28 and TRBJ2-1; D ambiguous. Germline-derived CDR1 and CDR2 are MDHEN and SYDVKM. This CDR3 comprises 13 residues. Trimming left V 3 bases short and J 0 bases short, with 3 bases between. Here the CDR3 reads CASSFDSYNEQFF. For the CDR3, the DNA is TGTGCCAGCAGTTTCGACTCCTACAATGAGCAGTTCTTC.

The gene calls are TRBV7-2 and TRBJ2-7; 7 nucleotides align to TRBD1. The CDR3 is 13 residues long. CDR1 and CDR2 from the germline V gene are SGHTA and FQGNSA. After removal of 7 bases from V and 0 bases from J, the junction contained 3 bases not matched to a gene. The CDR3 loop is CASTRDSSYEQYF. The CDR3 bases are TGTGCCAGCACCCGGGACAGCTCCTACGAGCAGTACTTC.

The chain employs TRBV28 and TRBJ1-1; 7 bases align to TRBD1. V gave up 6 bases and J gave up 9 bases; unmatched junction bases: 10. The CDR3 length is 13 residues. Germline V lookup: CDR1 MDHEN, CDR2 SYDVKM. CDR3 DNA: TGTGCCAGCAGGCTTACCGGGACAGAAAAAGCTTTCTTT. This translates into CASRLTGTEKAFF.

The V call is TRBV5-1, the J call TRBJ2-7; D is unresolved. Per germline, CDR1 SGHRS and CDR2 YFSETQ. The ends were cut back, 0 bases at V and 0 bases at J, with 10 bases in the middle. The CDR3 sequence is 15 residues long. CDR3 amino acids: CASSLGQRSSYEQYF. Here the CDR3 DNA reads TGCGCCAGCAGCTTGGGCCAGAGGAGCTCCTACGAGCAGTACTTC.

The chain couples TRBV5-4 to TRBJ1-6; no definite D call. Germline loops: CDR1 SGHNT, CDR2 YYREEE (reference sequence). Trimming took off 0 bases at V and 12 bases at J, with 7 bases between the two ends. This CDR3 has 12 amino acids. The CDR3, as DNA: TGTGCCAGCAGCTTGGAAGAGGGACCCCTCCACTTT. Protein: CASSLEEGPLHF.

This chain connects TRBV14 to TRBJ1-1; no definite D call. The V end lost 3 bases, the J end lost 5 bases, and 13 bases lay between the germline ends. The length of the CDR3 is 14 residues. Per germline, CDR1 SGHDN and CDR2 FVKESK. The CDR3 reads CASSHLGYGTEAFF. CDR3 bases: TGTGCCAGCAGCCACTTAGGTTACGGGACTGAAGCTTTCTTT.

V is TRBV7-2 and J is TRBJ2-2; the D call may be TRBD1 or TRBD2 (5 bases each). The CDR3 runs to 15 residues. Trimming removed 2 bases from V and 4 bases from J, with 11 bases in between. CDR1 and CDR2 (germline): SGHTA, FQGNSA. The CDR3 bases are TGTGCCAGCAGCTTATCGGGGCTTTCCACCGGGGAGCTGTTTTTT. This codes for CASSLSGLSTGELFF. Using reference TRBV7-2 and TRBJ2-2 for the parts outside the CDR3, the full variable domain is GAGVSQSPSNKVTEKGKDVELRCDPISGHTALYWYRQSLGQGLEFLIYFQGNSAPDKSGLPSDRFSAERTGGSVSTLTIQRTQQEDSAVYLCASSLSGLSTGELFFGEGSRLTVL.

This clone was picked up one time. The chain is built from TRBV28 and TRBJ2-3; D uncertain. Germline CDR1 reads MDHEN; CDR2 reads SYDVKM. The length of the CDR3 is 12 residues. Between the trimmed V and J ends, which lost 3 bases and 4 bases, there was a span of 5 bases. CDR3 protein: CASSLKADTQYF. The CDR3 DNA reads as TGTGCCAGCAGTTTGAAGGCAGATACGCAGTATTTT.

The V and J genes are TRBV30 and TRBJ2-7; D uncertain. The germline CDR1 and CDR2 sequences are GTSNPN and SVGIG (reference sequence). This CDR3 comprises 12 residues. V lost 3 bases to trimming and J lost 2 bases, with 8 bases between them. CDR3 coding DNA: TGTGCCTGGAGGGTTTACCCCTACGAGCAGTACTTC. Its translation is CAWRVYPYEQYF.

The chain couples TRBV7-9 to TRBJ2-1; 12 bases agree with TRBD2. Germline values: CDR1 SEHNR, CDR2 FQNEAQ (reference sequence). This CDR3 contains 19 residues. Losses at the gene ends were 5 bases for V and 0 bases for J; bases not matched to a gene: 11. In DNA, the CDR3 is TGTGCCAGCAGCGCGACCGGGACTAGCGGGCGAAGCTCCTACAATGAGCAGTTCTTC. Its protein is CASSATGTSGRSSYNEQFF.

The rearrangement uses TRBV9 and TRBJ2-5, with D possibly TRBD2 on 7 matching bases. Trimming pared 0 bases from V and 5 bases from J, leaving 11 bases between. Germline loops: CDR1 SGDLS, CDR2 YYNGEE. The CDR3 totals 14 residues. The CDR3 sequence is CASSVDRGAETQYF. The DNA of the CDR3 is TGTGCCAGCAGCGTAGATCGGGGGGCGGAGACCCAGTACTTC.

The chain employs TRBV19 and TRBJ2-1; D gene unclear. The CDR3 sequence is 12 residues long. Trimming shortened V by 5 bases and J by 8 bases, and 10 bases separated the two germline ends. Germline loops: CDR1 LNHDA, CDR2 SQIVND (reference sequence). CDR3 loop: CASSHLGDEQFF. DNA for the CDR3: TGTGCCAGTAGTCACCTTGGGGATGAGCAGTTCTTC.

The genes are TRBV30 and TRBJ2-3; no reliable D call. Deletions cut 0 bases from V and 3 bases from J, with 7 bases between. Germline assignment: CDR1 GTSNPN and CDR2 SVGIG (reference sequence). This CDR3 comprises 13 residues. In DNA, the CDR3 is TGTGCCTGGAGTGTTGGCGTGACAGATACGCAGTATTTT. Translation: CAWSVGVTDTQYF.

This sequence joins TRBV18 and TRBJ2-2; D is undetermined. Germline assignment: CDR1 KGHSH and CDR2 LQKENI. V lost 2 bases to trimming and J lost 6 bases, with 10 bases between them. CDR3 length: 14 residues. CDR3 coding DNA: TGTGCCAGCTCACCAGGGTCTGACGCCGGGGAGCTGTTTTTT. Translated, it gives CASSPGSDAGELFF.

The CDR3 bases are TGTGCCAGCAGTCAAGACGGGAGGGCCTCCTACAATGAGCAGTTCTTC. Translating gives CASSQDGRASYNEQFF. This chain links TRBV6-1 with TRBJ2-1; TRBD2 matches 8 bases. The junction had 6 bases not matched to a gene; V was cut back by 5 bases and J by 0 bases. The CDR3 extends over 16 amino acids. Per the germline V gene, CDR1 is MNHNS and CDR2 is SASEGT.